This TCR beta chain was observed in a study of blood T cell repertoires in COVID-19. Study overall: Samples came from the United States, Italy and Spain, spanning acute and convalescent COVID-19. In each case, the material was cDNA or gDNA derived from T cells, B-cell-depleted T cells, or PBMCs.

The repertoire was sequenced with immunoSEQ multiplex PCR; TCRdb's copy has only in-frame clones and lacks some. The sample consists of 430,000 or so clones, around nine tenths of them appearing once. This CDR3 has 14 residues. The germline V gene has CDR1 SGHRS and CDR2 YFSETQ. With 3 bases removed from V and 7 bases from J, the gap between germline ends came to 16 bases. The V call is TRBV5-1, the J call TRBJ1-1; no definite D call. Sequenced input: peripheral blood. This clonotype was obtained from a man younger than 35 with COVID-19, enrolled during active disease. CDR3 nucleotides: TGCGCCAGCAGCTCGGAGGGCAAACGGGGTGAAGCTTTCTTT. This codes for CASSSEGKRGEAFF.